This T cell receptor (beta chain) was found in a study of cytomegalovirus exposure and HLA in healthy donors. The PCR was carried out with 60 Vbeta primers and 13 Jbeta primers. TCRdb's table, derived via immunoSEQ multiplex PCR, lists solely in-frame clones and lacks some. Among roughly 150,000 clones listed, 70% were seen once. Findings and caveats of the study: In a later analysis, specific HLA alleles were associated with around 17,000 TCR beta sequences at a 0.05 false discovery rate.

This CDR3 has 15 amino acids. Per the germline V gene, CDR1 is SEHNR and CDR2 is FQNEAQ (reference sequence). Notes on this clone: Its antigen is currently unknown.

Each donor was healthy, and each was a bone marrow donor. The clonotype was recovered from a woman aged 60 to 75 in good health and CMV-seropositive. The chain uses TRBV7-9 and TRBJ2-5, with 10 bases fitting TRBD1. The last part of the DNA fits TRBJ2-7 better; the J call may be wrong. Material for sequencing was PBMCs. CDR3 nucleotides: TGTGCCAGCAACGATTGGACAGGGGGGTCCTACGAGCAGTACTTC. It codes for CASNDWTGGSYEQYF.